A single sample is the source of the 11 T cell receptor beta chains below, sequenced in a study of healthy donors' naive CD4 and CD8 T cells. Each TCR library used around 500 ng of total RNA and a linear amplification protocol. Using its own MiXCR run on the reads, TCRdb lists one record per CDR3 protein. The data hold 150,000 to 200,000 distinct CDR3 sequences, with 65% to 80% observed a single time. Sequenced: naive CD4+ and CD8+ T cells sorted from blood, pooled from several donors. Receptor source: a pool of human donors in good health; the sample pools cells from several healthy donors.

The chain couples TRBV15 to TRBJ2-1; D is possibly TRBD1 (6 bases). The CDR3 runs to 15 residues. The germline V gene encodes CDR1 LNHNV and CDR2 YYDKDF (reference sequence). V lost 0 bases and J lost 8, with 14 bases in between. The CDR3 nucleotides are TGTGCCACCAGCAGAGATTCACAGGGATGGTATGAGCAGTTCTTC. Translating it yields CATSRDSQGWYEQFF.

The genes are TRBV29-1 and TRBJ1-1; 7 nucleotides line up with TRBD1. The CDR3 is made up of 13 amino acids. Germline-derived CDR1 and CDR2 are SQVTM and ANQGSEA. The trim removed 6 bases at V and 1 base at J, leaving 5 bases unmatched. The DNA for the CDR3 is TGCAGCGTGCCGGGACAGACGAACACTGAAGCTTTCTTT. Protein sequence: CSVPGQTNTEAFF.

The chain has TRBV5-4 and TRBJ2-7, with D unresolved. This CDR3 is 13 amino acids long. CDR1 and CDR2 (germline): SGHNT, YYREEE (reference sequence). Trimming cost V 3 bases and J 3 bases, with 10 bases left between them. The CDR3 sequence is CASSSDGIYEQYF. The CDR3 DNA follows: TGTGCCAGCAGCTCGGACGGCATCTACGAGCAGTACTTC.

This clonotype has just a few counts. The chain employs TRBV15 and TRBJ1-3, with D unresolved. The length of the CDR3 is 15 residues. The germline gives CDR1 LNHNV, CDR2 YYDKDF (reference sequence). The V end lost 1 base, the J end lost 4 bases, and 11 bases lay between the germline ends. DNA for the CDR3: TGTGCCACCAGCAGAGGCAAGACGGACGGAAACACCATATATTTT. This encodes CATSRGKTDGNTIYF. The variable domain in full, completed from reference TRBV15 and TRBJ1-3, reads DAMVIQNPRYQVTQFGKPVTLSCSQTLNHNVMYWYQQKSSQAPKLLFHYYDKDFNNEADTPDNFQSRRPNTSFCFLDIRSPGLGDTAMYLCATSRGKTDGNTIYFGEGSWLTVV.

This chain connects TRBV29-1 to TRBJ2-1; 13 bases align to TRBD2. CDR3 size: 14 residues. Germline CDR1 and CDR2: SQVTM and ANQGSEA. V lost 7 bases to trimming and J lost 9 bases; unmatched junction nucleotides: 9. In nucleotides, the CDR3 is TGCAGCGGCGGACTAGCGGGAGACTTGAGTGAGCAGTTCTTC. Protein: CSGGLAGDLSEQFF.

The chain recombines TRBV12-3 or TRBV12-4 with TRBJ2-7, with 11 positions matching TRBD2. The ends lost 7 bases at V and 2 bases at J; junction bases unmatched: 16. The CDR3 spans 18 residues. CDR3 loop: CASTRTRLAGYFAYEQYF. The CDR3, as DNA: TGTGCCAGCACCCGAACAAGACTAGCGGGATACTTTGCCTACGAGCAGTACTTC.

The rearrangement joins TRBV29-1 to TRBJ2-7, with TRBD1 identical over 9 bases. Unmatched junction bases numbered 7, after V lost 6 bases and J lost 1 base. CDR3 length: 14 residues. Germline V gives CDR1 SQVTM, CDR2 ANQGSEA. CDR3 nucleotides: TGCAGCGTCGTCTCGGGGACAGGGTCCTACGAGCAGTACTTC. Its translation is CSVVSGTGSYEQYF.

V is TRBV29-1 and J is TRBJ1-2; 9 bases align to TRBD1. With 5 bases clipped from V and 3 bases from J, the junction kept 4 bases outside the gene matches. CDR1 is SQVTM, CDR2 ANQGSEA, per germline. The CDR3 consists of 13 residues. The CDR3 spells CSVWDRADYGYTF. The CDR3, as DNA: TGCAGCGTTTGGGACAGGGCAGACTATGGCTACACCTTC.

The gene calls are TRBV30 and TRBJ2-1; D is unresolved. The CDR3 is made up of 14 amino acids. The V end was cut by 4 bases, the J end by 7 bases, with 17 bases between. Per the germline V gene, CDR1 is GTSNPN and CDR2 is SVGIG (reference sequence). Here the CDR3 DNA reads TGTGCCTGGACGCCCGACCCTTTATCGAATGAGCAGTTCTTC. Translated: CAWTPDPLSNEQFF.

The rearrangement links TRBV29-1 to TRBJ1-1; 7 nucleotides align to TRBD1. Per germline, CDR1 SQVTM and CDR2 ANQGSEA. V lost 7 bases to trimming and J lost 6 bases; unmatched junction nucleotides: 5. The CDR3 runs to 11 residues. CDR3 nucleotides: TGCAGCGCAGGGGGTACGGCTGAAGCTTTCTTT. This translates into CSAGGTAEAFF.

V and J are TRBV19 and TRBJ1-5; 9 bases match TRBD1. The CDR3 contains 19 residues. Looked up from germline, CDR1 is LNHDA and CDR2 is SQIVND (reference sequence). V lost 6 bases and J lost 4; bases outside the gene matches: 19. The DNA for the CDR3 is TGTGCCAGTAGCACCGGGACAGGGAATTTCATCCAGCTGAATCAGCCCCAGCATTTT. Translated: CASSTGTGNFIQLNQPQHF.